This T cell receptor (beta chain) was retrieved from a study of T cells in Graves' hyperthyroidism and ophthalmopathy. CDR1 and CDR2 from the germline V gene are SGHAT and FQNNGV. Deletions cut 5 bases from V and 2 bases from J, with 25 bases between. The CDR3 runs to 18 residues. Using RNA transcripts as the source, TCR beta CDR3 regions were amplified. First-round RT-PCR with HTBI primers amplified the TCR CDR3 region. In TCRdb, the multiplex PCR reads were re-called with MiXCR into one record per CDR3 protein. The sample has more than 500,000 distinct CDR3 sequences, 15% to 20% seen once. This clonotype was seen repeatedly, ten times or more.

The sample taken for sequencing was blood. The clonotype was recovered from a woman in her 30s with Graves' ophthalmopathy. This chain joins TRBV11-2 and TRBJ2-7; the D gene is possibly TRBD2 (7 bases). The CDR3 loop reads CASSPDSKPGLVPYEQYF. CDR3 DNA: TGTGCCAGCAGCCCGGACAGTAAACCTGGACTAGTCCCCTACGAGCAGTACTTC.